This T cell receptor (beta chain) was captured by sequencing in a study of OX40 agonist ivuxolimab in advanced cancers. Regarding the study in general: The costimulatory receptor OX40 (CD134) was targeted by ivuxolimab, a fully human IgG2 agonistic monoclonal antibody. The paper covers the monotherapy dose-escalation part of the phase I ivuxolimab trial, which included N of about 50 patients. Intravenous ivuxolimab was administered to patients every 2 weeks at six dose levels: 0.01, 0.1, 0.3, 1.5, 3 and 10 mg/kg. Three dose-escalation patients achieved partial responses, one with hepatocellular carcinoma and two with cutaneous melanoma. Peripheral TCRbeta sequencing aimed to test whether ivuxolimab altered TCR sequence diversity and caused clonal T-cell expansion. Of the 50 to 55 patients in dose escalation, some 20 had hepatocellular carcinoma, some 15 had melanoma, 9 had renal cell carcinoma and 9 had head and neck cancer. The dose-escalation cohort was about 83% male with a mean age of approximately 59 years, ranging from roughly 20 to 80. Patients were allowed to have had prior anti-PD-1, anti-PD-L1 or anti-CTLA-4 therapy, and 40% to 45% of the dose-escalation patients had previously received checkpoint inhibitors.

Details on this clone: Its antigen is not yet known. No base quality information exists; no much larger clone differs at one position.

The trial excluded patients who had a history of autoimmune disease or were on systemic immunosuppression. Peripheral blood for TCR sequencing was drawn from every dose cohort at baseline, at cycle 4 day 1 and at cycle 7 day 1. Samples came from an open-label, multicenter, first-in-human phase I dose-escalation trial of ivuxolimab. The trial enrolled adults with locally advanced or metastatic head and neck squamous cell, hepatocellular, melanoma or renal cell carcinoma. Before TCR sequencing, CD4+ and CD8+ T cells were separately sorted from peripheral blood. Counted from cysteine to phenylalanine, this CDR3 has 14 amino acids. Left in the record is the CDR3 DNA by itself, 42 bases read in frame from the first base. V is cut by 0 bases and J by 8 bases, and the space between the germline ends is 13 bases. CDR1 and CDR2 (KGHSY, FQNENV) derive from the germline V gene. Genomic DNA was isolated from the sorted cells so that the TCRbeta CDR3 region could be sequenced. TCRbeta CDR3 regions were sequenced using the immunoSEQ Assay. TCRdb provides this immuneACCESS table in a form limited to in-frame rearrangements. Some clones are lacking; in checked studies, under half of them reflect an unresolved V gene, and why the rest are absent is not known. Here the sample has about 78,000 clones; roughly 92% occur a single time. The top ten clonotypes cover approximately 3% of the sample.

The study at large found these results: After ivuxolimab, more expanded clones were found on average in CD8+ T cells than in CD4+ T cells. In the 0.1-3.0 mg/kg groups, partial responders had among the lowest normalized peripheral clonal expansion, particularly in CD8+ T cells. Low levels of normalized T-cell clonal expansion were also shown by some nonresponding patients. At doses from 0.1 to 3.0 mg/kg, clonal expansion was seen in both CD4+ and CD8+ blood T cells between baseline and week 6. Which antigens the clonally expanded peripheral T cells were specific for was not determined.

The sequence links TRBV16 to TRBJ1-2; TRBD1 is a weak D gene call, 5 bases matching. The sample in question was CD4+ or CD8+ T cells sorted from blood, obtained in a trial of the OX40 agonist ivuxolimab. This receptor was obtained from an adult with an advanced solid tumor such as melanoma, head and neck, liver or kidney cancer. The CDR3 loop reads CASSQSRGGGGYTF. The bases read TGTGCCAGCAGCCAATCCCGGGGCGGAGGGGGCTACACCTTC.